This record covers a single T cell receptor (beta chain). Looked up from germline, CDR1 is LGHDT and CDR2 is YNNKEL (reference sequence). The CDR3 is 16 amino acids. The data belong to a study of blood T cells in healthy people across ages. Extraction of total RNA produced a minimum of 5.5 micrograms from each sample. Next came a second PCR, run for roughly 7 to 12 cycles, which used a sample-barcoded 5' primer along with a J-beta primer mix. With 12 random nucleotides, a template-switch adaptor tagged each individual cDNA molecule. Paired-end reads containing CDR3 totaled no fewer than 3 million for each sample. Each CDR3 protein is one row after TCRdb ran MiXCR on the 5' RACE reads. The sample has hundreds of thousands of distinct CDR3 sequences; around 43% are singletons.

The material sequenced was blood. The chain carries TRBV3-1 and TRBJ2-7; D possibly corresponds to TRBD2 (7 bases). The tail of the sequence fits TRBJ2-4 better, so the J call may be wrong. The receptor was derived from a man aged 60-69 years in good health. The CDR3 DNA reads TGTGCCAGCAGCTCCGGGGGGACAAGCATTCTCAACATTCAGTACTTC. As protein: CASSSGGTSILNIQYF.